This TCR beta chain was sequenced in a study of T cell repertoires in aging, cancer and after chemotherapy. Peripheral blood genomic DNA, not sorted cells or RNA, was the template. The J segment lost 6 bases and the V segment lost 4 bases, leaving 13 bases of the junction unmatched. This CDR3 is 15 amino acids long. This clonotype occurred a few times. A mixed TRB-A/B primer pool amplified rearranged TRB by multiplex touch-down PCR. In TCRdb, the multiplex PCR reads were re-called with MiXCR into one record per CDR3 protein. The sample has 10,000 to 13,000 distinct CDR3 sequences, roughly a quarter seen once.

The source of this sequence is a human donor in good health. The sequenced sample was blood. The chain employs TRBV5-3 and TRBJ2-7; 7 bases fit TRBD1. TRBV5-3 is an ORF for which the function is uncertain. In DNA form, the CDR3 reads TGTGCCAGAAGCCCACCCCGGACAGGAAGCGGCGAGCAGTACTTC. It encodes CARSPPRTGSGEQYF.